The 12 T cell receptor beta chains below all came from one sample that was sequenced in a study of shared clonotypes between healthy human individuals. The table came from immunoSEQ multiplex PCR; TCRdb's copy has only in-frame clones and leaves some out. The sample has about 2.1 million clones, approximately 92% seen once. CD45RO-negative, CCR7-selected cells formed the naive CD8 fraction, which excluded terminally differentiated effector memory CD45RA+ cells. The sequenced sample was naive CD8+ T cells from PBMCs. These receptors all stem from a man younger than 30 in good health. Some clones in this sample may be carry-over from other donors' samples.

This chain uses TRBV27 with TRBJ2-3; 12 positions agree with TRBD2. This CDR3 is 15 amino acids long. J lost 4 bases, V lost 5 bases, and 4 bases had no gene match. Germline CDR1 reads MNHEY; CDR2 reads SMNVEV (reference sequence). CDR3 DNA sequence: TGTGCCAGCAGTGGGACTAGCGGGTTCGCAGATACGCAGTATTTT. Protein: CASSGTSGFADTQYF.

This chain links TRBV9 with TRBJ2-7; TRBD1 matches at 7 bases. V gave up 5 bases and J gave up 0 bases; unmatched junction bases: 11. The CDR3 is 16 amino acids. Germline V CDR1 and CDR2: SGDLS, YYNGEE. CDR3 DNA sequence: TGTGCCAGCAGTCCCAGCGACAGGGCTATCTCCTACGAGCAGTACTTC. Protein: CASSPSDRAISYEQYF. Using reference TRBV9 and TRBJ2-7 for the parts outside the CDR3, the full variable domain is DSGVTQTPKHLITATGQRVTLRCSPRSGDLSVYWYQQSLDQGLQFLIQYYNGEERAKGNILERFSAQQFPDLHSELNLSSLELGDSALYFCASSPSDRAISYEQYFGPGTRLTVT.

This chain connects TRBV14 to TRBJ2-3; D call uncertain. CDR1 is SGHDN, CDR2 FVKESK, per germline. The ends were cut back, 0 bases at V and 1 base at J, with 5 bases in the middle. The CDR3 sequence is 14 residues long. The CDR3 loop reads CASSQEGGTDTQYF. The CDR3 nucleotides are TGTGCCAGCAGCCAAGAAGGTGGCACAGATACGCAGTATTTT.

The chain couples TRBV19 to TRBJ2-2; 8 nucleotides match TRBD1. The CDR3 sequence is 16 residues long. V was clipped by 4 bases and J by 1 base; unmatched bases: 5. Germline V gene lookup returns CDR1 LNHDA and CDR2 SQIVND (reference sequence). CDR3 sequence reads: CASSRGTGLNTGELFF. The CDR3 nucleotides are TGTGCCAGTAGTAGGGGGACAGGACTGAACACCGGGGAGCTGTTTTTT.

The chain joins TRBV4-3 to TRBJ1-4; D unresolved. The CDR3 length is 15 residues. V dropped 1 base and J dropped 5 bases, with 11 bases sitting between them. Germline V CDR1 and CDR2: LGHNA, YSLEER. The CDR3 region has the DNA TGCGCCAGCAGCCAAGCATCGACGCGGAATGAAAAACTGTTTTTT. Translated: CASSQASTRNEKLFF.

V is TRBV13 and J is TRBJ1-2; no firm D call. V was trimmed by 1 base and J by 8 bases, leaving 11 bases between them. This CDR3 is 13 amino acids long. CDR1 is PRHDT and CDR2 is FYEKMQ in the germline V gene (reference sequence). The CDR3 DNA is TGTGCCAGCAGCTTAGCCCCGGGTGTCGGCTACACCTTC. As protein: CASSLAPGVGYTF.

This chain connects TRBV28 to TRBJ2-7, with 9 nucleotides matching TRBD2. This CDR3 region has 15 residues. The V and J ends lost 1 base and 2 bases, in that order; junction bases with no gene match: 3. Germline values: CDR1 MDHEN, CDR2 SYDVKM. DNA of the CDR3: TGTGCCAGCAGTTTATTAGGCGGGAGGGCCTACGAGCAGTACTTC. This translates into CASSLLGGRAYEQYF.

CDR3 in amino acids: CASSGGDSGYTF. In DNA form, the CDR3 reads TGTGCCAGCAGTGGGGGGGACAGTGGCTACACCTTC. The J gene is TRBJ1-2, the V gene TRBV2, with 7 nucleotides matching TRBD1. The CDR3 length is 12 residues. V shed 4 bases, J shed 7 bases, and the junction held 3 bases outside the gene matches. Germline V gives CDR1 SNHLY, CDR2 FYNNEI.

This chain uses TRBV27 with TRBJ1-2, with D uncertain. The CDR3 contains 16 residues. Germline-derived CDR1 and CDR2 are MNHEY and SMNVEV (reference sequence). V was shortened by 2 bases and J by 0 bases, with 13 bases between the two germline ends. CDR3 sequence: CASSLAPPLANYGYTF. The CDR3 DNA reads as TGTGCCAGCAGTTTAGCCCCGCCTTTAGCTAACTATGGCTACACCTTC.

The chain uses TRBV7-9 and TRBJ1-5; D is unclear. CDR3 size: 15 residues. V gave up 4 bases and J gave up 3 bases, with 13 bases separating them. CDR1 is SEHNR and CDR2 is FQNEAQ in the germline V gene (reference sequence). The CDR3 sequence: CASSSGLSINQPQHF. DNA of the CDR3: TGTGCCAGCAGCTCCGGGCTATCCATCAATCAGCCCCAGCATTTT.

The chain recombines TRBV13 with TRBJ2-1, with TRBD2 identical over 10 bases. This CDR3 has 16 amino acids. CDR1 and CDR2 from the germline V gene are PRHDT and FYEKMQ (reference sequence). Unmatched junction bases numbered 10, after V lost 3 bases and J lost 8 bases. The CDR3 DNA sequence: TGTGCCAGCAGCTTCCTAGCGGGAGAAGACAGCGATGAGCAGTTCTTC. It is translated as CASSFLAGEDSDEQFF.

This clone was detected only once. Other nucleotide sequences from this sample produce the same CDR3. The chain couples TRBV28 to TRBJ1-1; no clear D gene. Trimming stripped 3 bases from V and 2 bases from J, with 4 bases between. Looked up from germline, CDR1 is MDHEN and CDR2 is SYDVKM. This CDR3 spans 12 amino acids. The CDR3 here is CASSFSNTEAFF. The DNA for the CDR3 is TGTGCCAGCAGTTTTTCAAACACTGAAGCTTTCTTT. Full variable domain (missing parts from reference TRBV28 and TRBJ1-1): DVKVTQSSRYLVKRTGEKVFLECVQDMDHENMFWYRQDPGLGLRLIYFSYDVKMKEKGDIPEGYSVSREKKERFSLILESASTNQTSMYLCASSFSNTEAFFGQGTRLTVV.